These 27 T cell receptor beta chains were all obtained from the same sample, sequenced in a study of T cell responses to AZD1222 COVID-19 vaccine. Here immunoSEQ multiplex PCR was the method, and the copy in TCRdb shows in-frame clones only, minus some. The data hold under 150,000 clones, with approximately 85% observed a single time. The specimen was peripheral blood, collected 28 days after the second dose of the MenACWY control vaccine. These receptors came from an adult who received the MenACWY meningococcal vaccine as a control.

The chain recombines TRBV5-1 with TRBJ2-5; D gene unclear. CDR1 is SGHRS and CDR2 is YFSETQ in the germline V gene. Trimming cost V 6 bases and J 2 bases, with 11 bases left between them. The CDR3 is made up of 13 amino acids. The CDR3, as DNA: TGCGCCAGCATATCTACTCCTCAAGAGACCCAGTACTTC. Translated: CASISTPQETQYF.

This clone came up once. The chain has TRBV5-6 and TRBJ2-7, with 7 bases lining up with TRBD1. The length of the CDR3 is 14 residues. The germline CDR1 and CDR2 sequences are SGHDT and YYEEEE. V was pared by 2 bases and J by 5 bases, with 7 bases of the junction left unmatched. The DNA of the CDR3 is TGTGCCAGCAGCTTAGGGGGCGCCATCCACGAGCAGTACTTC. This codes for CASSLGGAIHEQYF.

Only a few counts were recorded for this clone. The gene calls are TRBV1 and TRBJ1-3. TRBV1 is tagged as a pseudogene. This CDR3 spans 14 amino acids. In DNA, the CDR3 is TGCACCAGCAGCCAACCGCGATCTGGAAACACCATATATTTT. Protein sequence: CTSSQPRSGNTIYF.

The chain carries TRBV29-1 and TRBJ1-2; 8 bases map to TRBD1. Looked up from germline, CDR1 is SQVTM and CDR2 is ANQGSEA. V gave up 7 bases and J gave up 7 bases; unmatched junction bases: 5. The CDR3 length is 11 residues. CDR3 sequence: CSALQGGGYTF. CDR3 sequence (DNA): TGCAGCGCTTTACAGGGGGGTGGCTACACCTTC.

This chain links TRBV7-9 with TRBJ1-1, with D possibly being TRBD1 (6 bases). Between the trimmed V and J ends, which lost 3 bases and 4 bases, there was a span of 12 bases. The CDR3 totals 14 residues. The germline V gene encodes CDR1 SEHNR and CDR2 FQNEAQ (reference sequence). The CDR3 sequence: CASSFSQGSTEAFF. DNA of the CDR3: TGTGCCAGCAGCTTCTCACAGGGTTCCACTGAAGCTTTCTTT.

CDR3 region: CATHRNTGELFF. The DNA for the CDR3 is TGTGCCACCCATCGTAACACCGGGGAGCTGTTTTTT. V and J are TRBV18 and TRBJ2-2; D uncertain. The germline V and J ends were trimmed by 10 bases and 2 bases, with 8 bases remaining between them. The CDR3 spans 12 residues. Germline CDR1 KGHSH, CDR2 LQKENI.

V usage is TRBV5-4 and J usage is TRBJ1-4; 12 bases are shared with TRBD1. The CDR3 runs 16 residues. Germline V CDR1 and CDR2: SGHNT, YYREEE (reference sequence). V was clipped by 6 bases and J by 5 bases; unmatched bases: 8. The CDR3 protein is CASKRGQGAQNEKLFF. The CDR3, as DNA: TGTGCCAGCAAAAGGGGACAGGGGGCGCAAAATGAAAAACTGTTTTTT. Full variable domain (outside the CDR3, taken from reference TRBV5-4 and TRBJ1-4): ETGVTQSPTHLIKTRGQQVTLRCSSQSGHNTVSWYQQALGQGPQFIFQYYREEENGRGNFPPRFSGLQFPNYSSELNVNALELDDSALYLCASKRGQGAQNEKLFFGSGTQLSVL.

The V and J genes are TRBV18 and TRBJ1-5; D gene ambiguous. There are 14 residues in the CDR3. Trimming shortened V by 2 bases and J by 5 bases, and 10 bases separated the two germline ends. The germline V gene has CDR1 KGHSH and CDR2 LQKENI. In DNA form, the CDR3 reads TGTGCCAGCTCACCAGGGCGCCCGGATCAGCCCCAGCATTTT. Its protein product is CASSPGRPDQPQHF. Together with reference TRBV18 and TRBJ1-5, the CDR3 gives the full variable domain: NAGVMQNPRHLVRRRGQEARLRCSPMKGHSHVYWYRQLPEEGLKFMVYLQKENIIDESGMPKERFSAEFPKEGPSILRIQQVVRGDSAAYFCASSPGRPDQPQHFGDGTRLSIL.

This clone was found once. The chain combines TRBV3-1 (or the pseudogene TRBV3-2) with TRBJ2-1, with 8 bases fitting TRBD2. The CDR3 is made up of 15 amino acids. CDR1 LGHDT and CDR2 YNNKEL come from the germline V gene (reference sequence). Unmatched junction bases numbered 14, after V lost 4 bases and J lost 12 bases. CDR3 protein: CASSPSGGAISLQFF. The CDR3 nucleotides read TGTGCCAGCAGCCCATCCGGGGGGGCTATTAGTCTGCAGTTCTTC.

The J gene is TRBJ1-5, the V gene TRBV5-1, with unresolved D. Germline V gene lookup returns CDR1 SGHRS and CDR2 YFSETQ. The CDR3 has 13 residues. V was clipped by 0 bases and J by 5 bases, with 6 bases between them. The CDR3 DNA reads TGCGCCAGCAGCTTGGAATGGGATCAGCCCCAGCATTTT. Its translation: CASSLEWDQPQHF.

The chain combines TRBV6-1 with TRBJ1-5; a possible D gene is TRBD1 (5 bases). The CDR3 spans 15 residues. Germline V gene sequence: CDR1 MNHNS, CDR2 SASEGT. The V end lost 0 bases, the J end lost 6 bases, and 12 bases lay between the germline ends. CDR3 sequence: CASSEAIGGGQPQHF. In DNA, the CDR3 is TGTGCCAGCAGTGAAGCAATTGGGGGAGGTCAGCCCCAGCATTTT.

The chain has TRBV30 and TRBJ1-2, with D uncertain. Trimming pared 5 bases from V and 2 bases from J, leaving 12 bases between. CDR3 size: 13 residues. Germline CDR1 is GTSNPN and CDR2 is SVGIG (reference sequence). Here the CDR3 DNA reads TGTGCCTGGCGCCGGGATGAAAACTATGGCTACACCTTC. Translating gives CAWRRDENYGYTF.

The rearrangement joins TRBV2 to TRBJ1-4; D ambiguous. The germline CDR1 and CDR2 sequences are SNHLY and FYNNEI. The CDR3 has 11 amino acids. Trimming left V 7 bases short and J 7 bases short, with 7 bases between. The chain's CDR3 is CASTFGEKLFF. The CDR3 DNA sequence: TGTGCCAGCACGTTCGGTGAAAAACTGTTTTTT.

This clone was picked up one time. The chain uses TRBV11-3 and TRBJ2-1, with TRBD2 matching 10 bases. Germline V lookup: CDR1 SGHNT, CDR2 YENEEA. The ends lost 3 bases at V and 9 bases at J; junction bases unmatched: 14. The CDR3 is 17 amino acids. CDR3 DNA sequence: TGTGCCAGCAGCTTTACAGGGATTGGTAGCGGGAGGATTGAGCAGTTCTTC. Amino acids: CASSFTGIGSGRIEQFF.

The V gene is TRBV11-3, the J gene TRBJ1-5, with TRBD1 identical over 10 bases. Germline CDR1 is SGHNT and CDR2 is YENEEA. CDR3 size: 19 residues. The trim removed 1 base at V and 5 bases at J, leaving 14 bases unmatched. CDR3 DNA sequence: TGTGCCAGCAGCTTAGGGGAAACCGGGACAGGGGATTGGGATCAGCCCCAGCATTTT. Translation gives CASSLGETGTGDWDQPQHF.

This clone was seen only once. The chain joins TRBV7-2 to TRBJ1-1; TRBD1 aligns across 7 bases. V lost 1 base and J lost 4; bases outside the gene matches: 9. This CDR3 has 16 amino acids. The V gene's germline CDR1 is SGHTA and CDR2 FQGNSA. CDR3 nucleotide sequence: TGTGCCAGCAGCTTAGGAACGACAGGGTGGGGCACTGAAGCTTTCTTT. Translated: CASSLGTTGWGTEAFF.

The CDR3 region is CASSPNGQGSYGYTF. In DNA form, the CDR3 reads TGTGCCAGCTCACCCAATGGACAGGGCAGTTATGGCTACACCTTC. This chain joins TRBV18 and TRBJ1-2; 8 bases map to TRBD1. CDR3 length: 15 residues. Germline V gives CDR1 KGHSH, CDR2 LQKENI. Trimming removed 3 bases from V and 5 bases from J; junction bases left unmatched: 8. The full variable domain, completed using reference TRBV18 and TRBJ1-2, is NAGVMQNPRHLVRRRGQEARLRCSPMKGHSHVYWYRQLPEEGLKFMVYLQKENIIDESGMPKERFSAEFPKEGPSILRIQQVVRGDSAAYFCASSPNGQGSYGYTFGSGTRLTVV.

The chain combines TRBV5-1 with TRBJ2-7, with 10 bases aligning to TRBD1. The CDR3 totals 16 residues. Trimming cost V 3 bases and J 6 bases; bases outside gene matches: 12. Germline V gene lookup returns CDR1 SGHRS and CDR2 YFSETQ. The CDR3 region is CASSYGPGQGISEQYV. CDR3 coding DNA: TGCGCCAGCAGCTACGGGCCGGGACAGGGGATAAGCGAGCAGTACGTC.

Here the CDR3 DNA reads TGTGCCAGCTCACCGCCTAGGGGACAGGGGTCCTACGAGCAGTACTTC. Translating gives CASSPPRGQGSYEQYF. The J gene is TRBJ2-7, the V gene TRBV18; 10 bases agree with TRBD1. Germline trimming cut 3 bases from V and 1 base from J; bases unmatched to any gene: 6. The CDR3 is made up of 16 amino acids. The germline V gene has CDR1 KGHSH and CDR2 LQKENI.

This sequence joins TRBV9 and TRBJ2-1; TRBD2 matches at 8 bases. The CDR3 totals 16 residues. Germline loops: CDR1 SGDLS, CDR2 YYNGEE. With 3 bases clipped from V and 5 bases from J, the junction kept 10 bases outside the gene matches. The CDR3 protein is CASSAPRGGRHNEQFF. The CDR3 bases are TGTGCCAGCAGCGCCCCCAGGGGCGGGAGGCACAATGAGCAGTTCTTC.

V and J are TRBV28 and TRBJ1-6; the D is unclear. The V gene's germline CDR1 is MDHEN and CDR2 SYDVKM. CDR3 length equals 16 residues. Between the trimmed V and J ends, which lost 3 bases and 9 bases, there was a span of 18 bases. CDR3 residues: CASSFIGGEWSSPLHF. The CDR3 DNA sequence: TGTGCCAGCAGTTTTATCGGTGGGGAATGGTCTTCACCCCTCCACTTT.

The V gene is TRBV4-1, the J gene TRBJ2-4; D remains unclear. With 1 base removed from V and 16 bases from J, the gap between germline ends came to 14 bases. Germline V gene data show CDR1 as MGHRA and CDR2 as YSYEKL. The CDR3 is 12 residues long. The DNA for the CDR3 is TGCGCCAGCAGCCAAGTGGGTGTCCTTCTTTACTTC. Translated: CASSQVGVLLYF.

This chain uses TRBV6-6 with TRBJ2-1; 7 bases align to TRBD2. Germline CDR1 reads MNHNY; CDR2 reads SVGAGI (reference sequence). This CDR3 has 18 residues. V shed 5 bases and J 9 bases; nucleotides not matched to a gene: 22. The CDR3 DNA follows: TGTGCCAGCAGTCAATACCTCCGCTTGCGGGAGTCCCCAAGTGAGCAGTTCTTC. Protein sequence: CASSQYLRLRESPSEQFF.

The chain is built from TRBV19 and TRBJ1-2; 8 bases align to TRBD1. The CDR3 runs to 16 residues. J gave up 6 bases and V 1 base, and 10 bases lay outside the gene matches. Germline V gives CDR1 LNHDA, CDR2 SQIVND (reference sequence). In DNA, the CDR3 is TGTGCCAGTAGTATAGTTGGGACAGGAAAACGAGATGGCTACACCTTC. Amino acids: CASSIVGTGKRDGYTF.

The chain couples TRBV7-9 to TRBJ1-2, with a weak D call TRBD1 (5 bases). The V gene's germline CDR1 is SEHNR and CDR2 FQNEAQ (reference sequence). The CDR3 spans 14 residues. V lost 1 base and J 7 bases, leaving 13 bases between the germline ends. CDR3 sequence (DNA): TGTGCCAGCAGCTTAGATAACAGGAGGGGTGGCTACACCTTC. This codes for CASSLDNRRGGYTF.

The chain carries TRBV18 and TRBJ2-1; a weak D match, TRBD2 (6 bases). The CDR3 has 13 residues. Germline CDR1 is KGHSH and CDR2 is LQKENI. Trimming took 2 bases from V and 6 from J, leaving 8 bases between them. The CDR3 bases are TGTGCCAGCTCACCAGGCGGGGCCAATGAGCAGTTCTTC. It is translated as CASSPGGANEQFF.

The rearrangement uses TRBV10-3 and TRBJ2-7, with a tentative D call TRBD1 (6 bases). CDR1 and CDR2 (germline): ENHRY, SYGVKD. V lost 11 bases to trimming and J lost 4 bases, with 12 bases between them. This CDR3 is built from 11 residues. This CDR3 is CAVRTVYEQYF. The CDR3 coding sequence is TGTGCCGTACGGACAGTTTACGAGCAGTACTTC.